These 18 T cell receptor beta chains were sequenced from one sample in a study of blood T cell repertoires in COVID-19. Assay: immunoSEQ multiplex PCR; the TCRdb copy retains only in-frame clones and omits some. This table has about 220,000 clones, 83% appearing once. Input material: PBMCs or T cells enriched from blood (not recorded which). These receptors all come from a woman between 45 and 60 years old who had been exposed to COVID-19.

This rearrangement joins TRBV9 to TRBJ2-1, with 10 bases identical to TRBD2. V gave up 0 bases and J gave up 8 bases; unmatched junction bases: 11. This CDR3 has 17 amino acids. Germline V gene sequence: CDR1 SGDLS, CDR2 YYNGEE. This CDR3 reads CASSVDAGTSVFDEQFF. The CDR3 DNA reads as TGTGCCAGCAGCGTAGATGCCGGGACTAGCGTTTTCGATGAGCAGTTCTTC.

The gene calls are TRBV7-8 and TRBJ2-7, with D perhaps matching TRBD1 (6 bases). The V gene lost 5 bases and the J gene lost 4 bases, with 15 bases spanning the gap. Germline V gene data show CDR1 as SGHVS and CDR2 as FQNEAQ. The CDR3 is 14 residues long. CDR3 nucleotide sequence: TGTGCCAGCAGCCTCCAGGGGTCTCGGTACGAGCAGTACTTC. Translated, it gives CASSLQGSRYEQYF.

The rearrangement joins TRBV28 to TRBJ1-5; 7 positions agree with TRBD1. Germline CDR1 reads MDHEN; CDR2 reads SYDVKM. V gave up 1 base and J gave up 0 bases; unmatched junction bases: 12. There are 19 residues in the CDR3. CDR3 DNA sequence: TGTGCCAGCAGTTTATTACGGGACAGCCGAGCTGGTAGCAATCAGCCCCAGCATTTT. Protein product: CASSLLRDSRAGSNQPQHF. The full variable domain, with the rest looked up from reference TRBV28 and TRBJ1-5, is DVKVTQSSRYLVKRTGEKVFLECVQDMDHENMFWYRQDPGLGLRLIYFSYDVKMKEKGDIPEGYSVSREKKERFSLILESASTNQTSMYLCASSLLRDSRAGSNQPQHFGDGTRLSIL.

As DNA, the CDR3 is TGTGCCAGCAGCCTGGGACAGTTCCGAGAAAAACTGTTTTTT. Encoded protein: CASSLGQFREKLFF. J is TRBJ1-4 and V is TRBV5-6, with 7 nucleotides matching TRBD1. There are 14 residues in the CDR3. J lost 8 bases, V lost 4 bases, and 8 bases had no gene match. Germline V gene data show CDR1 as SGHDT and CDR2 as YYEEEE.

This rearrangement joins TRBV4-3 to TRBJ1-2, with a possible D match to TRBD1 (5 bases). Trimming took off 4 bases at V and 5 bases at J, with 11 bases between the two ends. Germline assignment: CDR1 LGHNA and CDR2 YSLEER. This CDR3 region has 13 residues. The CDR3 here is CASSRGAEYGYTF. The CDR3 DNA is TGCGCCAGCAGCCGCGGGGCGGAGTATGGCTACACCTTC.

V and J are TRBV29-1 and TRBJ2-3, with 8 positions matching TRBD2. Germline CDR1 reads SQVTM; CDR2 reads ANQGSEA. CDR3 length equals 14 residues. The trim removed 4 bases at V and 4 bases at J, leaving 7 bases unmatched. The CDR3 loop is CSVGRGGRSDTQYF. CDR3 coding DNA: TGCAGCGTTGGACGGGGGGGTAGGTCAGATACGCAGTATTTT.

This chain uses TRBV5-1 with TRBJ1-6, with D possibly being TRBD1 (5 bases). The germline CDR1 and CDR2 sequences are SGHRS and YFSETQ. V was cut by 3 bases and J by 0 bases, with 19 bases left in between. The CDR3 totals 19 residues. CDR3 DNA: TGCGCCAGCAGCTGGAGGGACGGTTTCTCAAGCTCCTATAATTCACCCCTCCACTTT. The encoded protein is CASSWRDGFSSSYNSPLHF.

The chain has TRBV6-2 or TRBV6-3 and TRBJ1-2; D unclear. This CDR3 has 15 residues. V lost 0 bases and J 8 bases, leaving 16 bases between the germline ends. Germline V lookup: CDR1 MNHEY, CDR2 SVGEGT. CDR3 sequence (DNA): TGTGCCAGCAGTTACTCTCTGAAATCAACGCGCGGCTACACCTTC. It codes for CASSYSLKSTRGYTF.

This clone has just a few counts. This chain uses TRBV5-4 with TRBJ2-5; TRBD1 matches at 7 bases. In germline, CDR1 is SGHNT, CDR2 YYREEE (reference sequence). This CDR3 is 14 amino acids long. The V gene end was trimmed by 5 bases and the J gene end by 5 bases; junction bases not matched to a gene: 9. CDR3 DNA: TGTGCCAGCAGACTCTCACAGGGGCACGAGACCCAGTACTTC. Amino acid sequence: CASRLSQGHETQYF. The whole variable domain, filled in from reference TRBV5-4 and TRBJ2-5, reads ETGVTQSPTHLIKTRGQQVTLRCSSQSGHNTVSWYQQALGQGPQFIFQYYREEENGRGNFPPRFSGLQFPNYSSELNVNALELDDSALYLCASRLSQGHETQYFGPGTRLLVL.

Points on this clone: The identical CDR3 is also encoded by other nucleotide sequences in the sample. V and J are TRBV5-1 and TRBJ1-1; 8 nucleotides match TRBD1. This CDR3 has 14 residues. Germline CDR1 is SGHRS and CDR2 is YFSETQ. J was trimmed by 4 bases and V by 4 bases; bases with no gene match: 6. CDR3 in amino acids: CASSPTGGSTEAFF. DNA for the CDR3: TGCGCCAGCAGCCCAACAGGGGGGAGCACTGAAGCTTTCTTT.

The chain recombines TRBV7-2 with TRBJ2-3; 9 nucleotides agree with TRBD2. The V gene end was trimmed by 2 bases and the J gene end by 7 bases; junction bases not matched to a gene: 10. The germline V gene has CDR1 SGHTA and CDR2 FQGNSA. The CDR3 consists of 16 residues. CDR3 sequence: CASSLMSSGGPNTQYF. The CDR3 nucleotides are TGTGCCAGCAGCTTAATGTCCAGCGGGGGGCCTAATACGCAGTATTTT.

This clone was seen once. The J gene is TRBJ2-7, the V gene TRBV29-1, with 10 bases fitting TRBD1. The V gene's germline CDR1 is SQVTM and CDR2 ANQGSEA. The CDR3 spans 13 residues. With 6 bases clipped from V and 0 bases from J, the junction kept 2 bases outside the gene matches. The CDR3 DNA reads TGCAGCGTCGGGACAGGGGACTCCTACGAGCAGTACTTC. Its translation is CSVGTGDSYEQYF.

The chain links TRBV24-1 to TRBJ2-2; D unclear. CDR3 length: 12 residues. Trimming took 5 bases from V and 4 from J, leaving 4 bases between them. Germline CDR1 reads KGHDR; CDR2 reads SFDVKD. This CDR3 reads CATSVSTGELFF. The CDR3 nucleotides are TGTGCCACCAGTGTCTCCACCGGGGAGCTGTTTTTT.

The rearrangement links TRBV5-6 to TRBJ2-5; the D gene is possibly TRBD2 (6 bases). The CDR3 runs 15 residues. Trimming took 0 bases from V and 4 from J, leaving 13 bases between them. Germline V gives CDR1 SGHDT, CDR2 YYEEEE. For the CDR3, the DNA is TGTGCCAGCAGCTTGGCCGTCCCGGGGGTAGAGACCCAGTACTTC. Translation gives CASSLAVPGVETQYF.

This chain joins TRBV18 and TRBJ1-2, with D perhaps TRBD1 (5 bases). Per the germline V gene, CDR1 is KGHSH and CDR2 is LQKENI. This CDR3 has 12 residues. The ends were cut back, 3 bases at V and 8 bases at J, with 10 bases in the middle. The chain's CDR3 is CASSPYGGGYTF. The CDR3, as DNA: TGTGCCAGCTCACCTTACGGGGGAGGCTACACCTTC.

This clone was picked up one time. The genes are TRBV27 and TRBJ2-1; the match to TRBD2 covers 7 bases. The J segment lost 4 bases and the V segment lost 8 bases, leaving 14 bases of the junction unmatched. This CDR3 comprises 16 residues. Germline V gene lookup returns CDR1 MNHEY and CDR2 SMNVEV (reference sequence). The CDR3 nucleotides read TGTGCCAGCCGTACCCTTACTAGCGCCGGGTACAATGAGCAGTTCTTC. The encoded protein is CASRTLTSAGYNEQFF.

This rearrangement joins TRBV28 to TRBJ2-7, with D possibly being TRBD1 (6 bases). CDR3 length: 14 residues. V lost 6 bases to trimming and J lost 2 bases, with 14 bases between them. Germline CDR1 is MDHEN and CDR2 is SYDVKM. The CDR3 DNA is TGTGCCAGCAGCCCCGGGACAATGACCTACGAGCAGTACTTC. Translating gives CASSPGTMTYEQYF.

The chain links TRBV7-8 to TRBJ1-2, with 10 bases identical to TRBD1. After removal of 6 bases from V and 4 bases from J, the junction contained 5 bases not matched to a gene. CDR1 is SGHVS, CDR2 FQNEAQ, per germline. The CDR3 sequence is 14 residues long. The CDR3 protein is CASRPGQGVYGYTF. DNA for the CDR3: TGTGCCAGCAGGCCCGGACAGGGGGTCTATGGCTACACCTTC.